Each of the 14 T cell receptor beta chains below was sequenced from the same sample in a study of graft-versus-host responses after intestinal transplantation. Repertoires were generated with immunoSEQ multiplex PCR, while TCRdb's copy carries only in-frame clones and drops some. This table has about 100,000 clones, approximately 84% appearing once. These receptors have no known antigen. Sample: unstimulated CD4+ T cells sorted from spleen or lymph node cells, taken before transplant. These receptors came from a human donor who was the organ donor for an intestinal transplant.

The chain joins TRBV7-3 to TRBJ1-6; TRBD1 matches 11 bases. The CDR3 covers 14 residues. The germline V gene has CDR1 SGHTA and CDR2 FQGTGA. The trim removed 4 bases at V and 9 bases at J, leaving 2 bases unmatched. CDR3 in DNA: TGTGCCAGCAGCTCCGGGACAGGGGGTTCACCCCTCCACTTT. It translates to CASSSGTGGSPLHF.

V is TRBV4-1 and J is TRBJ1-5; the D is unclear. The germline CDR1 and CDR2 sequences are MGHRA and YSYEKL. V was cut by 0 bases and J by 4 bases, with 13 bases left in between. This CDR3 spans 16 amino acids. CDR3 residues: CASSQDKSSINQPQHF. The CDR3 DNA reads TGCGCCAGCAGCCAAGACAAATCTTCTATTAATCAGCCCCAGCATTTT.

Here the CDR3 reads CASSPPNWETQYF. CDR3 coding DNA: TGTGCCAGCAGCCCGCCGAACTGGGAGACCCAGTACTTC. This chain joins TRBV5-4 and TRBJ2-5; no clear D. Germline loops: CDR1 SGHNT, CDR2 YYREEE (reference sequence). The CDR3 consists of 13 residues. Trimming cost V 4 bases and J 5 bases, with 12 bases left between them. Variable domain in full (rest from reference TRBV5-4 and TRBJ2-5): ETGVTQSPTHLIKTRGQQVTLRCSSQSGHNTVSWYQQALGQGPQFIFQYYREEENGRGNFPPRFSGLQFPNYSSELNVNALELDDSALYLCASSPPNWETQYFGPGTRLLVL.

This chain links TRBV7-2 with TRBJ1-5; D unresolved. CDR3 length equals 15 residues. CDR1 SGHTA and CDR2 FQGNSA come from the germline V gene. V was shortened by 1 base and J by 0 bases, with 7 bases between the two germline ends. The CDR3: CASSLVGSSNQPQHF. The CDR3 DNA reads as TGTGCCAGCAGCTTAGTCGGGAGTAGCAATCAGCCCCAGCATTTT.

In DNA, the CDR3 is TGTGCCAGCAGTTCCAGGGGGGAGCCCCAGCATTTT. It is translated as CASSSRGEPQHF. The genes are TRBV28 and TRBJ1-5; 7 bases agree with TRBD1. Germline loops: CDR1 MDHEN, CDR2 SYDVKM. This CDR3 contains 12 residues. After removal of 4 bases from V and 8 bases from J, the junction contained 2 bases not matched to a gene.

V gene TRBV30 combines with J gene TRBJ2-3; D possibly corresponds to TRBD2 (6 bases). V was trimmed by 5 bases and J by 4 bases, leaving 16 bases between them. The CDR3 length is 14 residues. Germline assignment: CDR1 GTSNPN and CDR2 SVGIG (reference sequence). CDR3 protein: CAWSRGLGADTQYF. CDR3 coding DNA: TGTGCCTGGTCGAGGGGACTGGGGGCAGATACGCAGTATTTT.

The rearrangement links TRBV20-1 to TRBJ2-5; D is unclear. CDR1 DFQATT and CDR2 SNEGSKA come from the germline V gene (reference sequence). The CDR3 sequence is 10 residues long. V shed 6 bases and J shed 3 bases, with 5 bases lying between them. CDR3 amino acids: CSAKKETQYF. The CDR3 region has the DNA TGCAGTGCCAAGAAAGAGACCCAGTACTTC.

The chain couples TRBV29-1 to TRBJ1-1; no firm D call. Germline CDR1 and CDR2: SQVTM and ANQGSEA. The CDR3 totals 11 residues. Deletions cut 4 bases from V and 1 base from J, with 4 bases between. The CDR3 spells CSVVWNTEAFF. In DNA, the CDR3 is TGCAGCGTTGTCTGGAACACTGAAGCTTTCTTT. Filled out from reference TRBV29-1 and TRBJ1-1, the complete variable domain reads SAVISQKPSRDICQRGTSLTIQCQVDSQVTMMFWYRQQPGQSLTLIATANQGSEATYESGFVIDKFPISRPNLTFSTLTVSNMSPEDSSIYLCSVVWNTEAFFGQGTRLTVV.

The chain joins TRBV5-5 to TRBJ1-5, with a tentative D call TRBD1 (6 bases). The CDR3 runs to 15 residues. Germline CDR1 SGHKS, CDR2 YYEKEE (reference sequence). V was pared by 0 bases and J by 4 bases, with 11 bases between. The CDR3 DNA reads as TGTGCCAGCAGCTTGGGGGGGGCTGGGAATCAGCCCCAGCATTTT. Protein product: CASSLGGAGNQPQHF.

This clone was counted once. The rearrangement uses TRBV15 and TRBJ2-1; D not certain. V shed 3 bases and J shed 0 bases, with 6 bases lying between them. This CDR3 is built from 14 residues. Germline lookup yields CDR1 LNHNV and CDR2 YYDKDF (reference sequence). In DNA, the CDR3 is TGTGCCACCAGCAGGCAGAGCTCCTACAATGAGCAGTTCTTC. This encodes CATSRQSSYNEQFF. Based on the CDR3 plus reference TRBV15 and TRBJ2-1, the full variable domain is DAMVIQNPRYQVTQFGKPVTLSCSQTLNHNVMYWYQQKSSQAPKLLFHYYDKDFNNEADTPDNFQSRRPNTSFCFLDIRSPGLGDTAMYLCATSRQSSYNEQFFGPGTRLTVL.

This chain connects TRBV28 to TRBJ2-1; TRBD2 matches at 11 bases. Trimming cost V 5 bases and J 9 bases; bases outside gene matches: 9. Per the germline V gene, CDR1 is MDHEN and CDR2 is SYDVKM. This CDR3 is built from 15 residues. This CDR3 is CASSVTSGGHGEQFF. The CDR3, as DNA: TGTGCCAGCAGTGTCACTAGCGGGGGACACGGTGAGCAGTTCTTC.

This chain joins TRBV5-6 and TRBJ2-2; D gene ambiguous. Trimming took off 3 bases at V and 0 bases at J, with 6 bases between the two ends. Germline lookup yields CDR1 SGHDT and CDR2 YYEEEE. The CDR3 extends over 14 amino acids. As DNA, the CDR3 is TGTGCCAGCAGCTCCCAGCCGAACACCGGGGAGCTGTTTTTT. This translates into CASSSQPNTGELFF. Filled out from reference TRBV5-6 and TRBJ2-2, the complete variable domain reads DAGVTQSPTHLIKTRGQQVTLRCSPKSGHDTVSWYQQALGQGPQFIFQYYEEEERQRGNFPDRFSGHQFPNYSSELNVNALLLGDSALYLCASSSQPNTGELFFGEGSRLTVL.

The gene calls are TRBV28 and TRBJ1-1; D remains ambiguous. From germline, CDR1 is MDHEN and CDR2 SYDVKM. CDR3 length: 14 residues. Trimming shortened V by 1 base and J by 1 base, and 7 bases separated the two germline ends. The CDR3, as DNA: TGTGCCAGCAGTTTATTACGCGGGAACACTGAAGCTTTCTTT. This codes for CASSLLRGNTEAFF.

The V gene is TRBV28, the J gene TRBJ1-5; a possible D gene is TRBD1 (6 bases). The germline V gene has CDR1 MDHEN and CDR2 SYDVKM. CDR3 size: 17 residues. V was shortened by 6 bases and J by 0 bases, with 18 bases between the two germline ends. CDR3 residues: CASSHTPTGNSNQPQHF. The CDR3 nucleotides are TGTGCCAGCAGCCATACCCCAACAGGGAATAGCAATCAGCCCCAGCATTTT.